This TCR beta chain was observed in a study of OX40 agonist ivuxolimab in advanced cancers. Using immunoSEQ multiplex PCR, the repertoire was profiled, and TCRdb retains in-frame clones only, with some absent. This sample has 150,000 to 180,000 clones, with 94% found just once. V was shortened by 2 bases and J by 9 bases, with 6 bases between the two germline ends. The CDR3 length is 11 residues. Germline-derived CDR1 and CDR2 are SGDLS and YYNGEE. The chain combines TRBV9 with TRBJ2-1; D assignment may be TRBD1 or TRBD2 (5 bases each). This receptor was obtained from an adult with an advanced solid tumor such as melanoma, head and neck, liver or kidney cancer. Sequencing used CD4+ or CD8+ T cells sorted from blood, obtained in a trial of the OX40 agonist ivuxolimab. The CDR3 loop is CASSVGGEQFF. Written as DNA, the CDR3 is TGTGCCAGCAGCGTTGGGGGTGAGCAGTTCTTC.